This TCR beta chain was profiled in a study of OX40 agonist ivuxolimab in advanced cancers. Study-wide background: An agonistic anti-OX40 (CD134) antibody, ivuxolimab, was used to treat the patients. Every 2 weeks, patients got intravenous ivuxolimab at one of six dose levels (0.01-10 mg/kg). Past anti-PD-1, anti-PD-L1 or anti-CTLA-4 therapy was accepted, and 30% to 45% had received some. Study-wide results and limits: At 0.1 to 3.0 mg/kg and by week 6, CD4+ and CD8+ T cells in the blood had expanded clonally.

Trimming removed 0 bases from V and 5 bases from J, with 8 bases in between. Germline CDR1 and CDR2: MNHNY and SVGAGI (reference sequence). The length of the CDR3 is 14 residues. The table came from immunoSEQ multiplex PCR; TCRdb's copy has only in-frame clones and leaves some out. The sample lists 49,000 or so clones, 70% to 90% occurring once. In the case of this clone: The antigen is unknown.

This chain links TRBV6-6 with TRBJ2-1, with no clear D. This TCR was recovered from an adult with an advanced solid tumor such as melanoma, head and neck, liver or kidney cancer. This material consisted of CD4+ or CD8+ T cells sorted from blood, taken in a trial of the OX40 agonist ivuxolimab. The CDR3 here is CASSYSNQNNEQFF. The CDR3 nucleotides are TGTGCCAGCAGTTACTCGAATCAAAACAATGAGCAGTTCTTC.